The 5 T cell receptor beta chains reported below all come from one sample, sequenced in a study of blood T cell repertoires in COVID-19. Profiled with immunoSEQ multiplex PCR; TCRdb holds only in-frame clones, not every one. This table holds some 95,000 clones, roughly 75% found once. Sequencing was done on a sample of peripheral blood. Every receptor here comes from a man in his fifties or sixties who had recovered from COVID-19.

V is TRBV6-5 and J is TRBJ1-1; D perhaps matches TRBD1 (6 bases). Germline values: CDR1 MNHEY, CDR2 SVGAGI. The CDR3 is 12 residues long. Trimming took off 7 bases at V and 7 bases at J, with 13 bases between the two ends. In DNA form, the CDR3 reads TGTGCCAGCACCGAGGGGGGGCTTGAAGCTTTCTTT. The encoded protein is CASTEGGLEAFF.

In DNA, the CDR3 is TGCGCCAGCAGGGAAAGACTGAACTCCTACGAGCAGTACTTC. Translation gives CASRERLNSYEQYF. This sequence joins TRBV5-1 and TRBJ2-7; D ambiguous. Trimming pared 5 bases from V and 0 bases from J, leaving 12 bases between. Germline lookup yields CDR1 SGHRS and CDR2 YFSETQ. The CDR3 has 14 amino acids.

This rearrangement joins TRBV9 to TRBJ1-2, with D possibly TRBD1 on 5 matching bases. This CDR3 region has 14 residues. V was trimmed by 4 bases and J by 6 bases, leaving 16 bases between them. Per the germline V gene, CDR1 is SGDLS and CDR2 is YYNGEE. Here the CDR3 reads CASSSGLLPHGYTF. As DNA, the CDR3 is TGTGCCAGCAGCTCAGGGTTACTCCCCCATGGCTACACCTTC.

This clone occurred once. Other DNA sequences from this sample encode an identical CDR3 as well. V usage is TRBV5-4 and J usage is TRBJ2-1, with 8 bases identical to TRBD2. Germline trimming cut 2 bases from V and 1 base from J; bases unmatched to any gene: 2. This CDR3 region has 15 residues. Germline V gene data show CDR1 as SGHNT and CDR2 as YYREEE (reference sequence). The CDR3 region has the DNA TGTGCCAGCAGCTTTGCGGGGGGTTCCTACAATGAGCAGTTCTTC. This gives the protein CASSFAGGSYNEQFF.

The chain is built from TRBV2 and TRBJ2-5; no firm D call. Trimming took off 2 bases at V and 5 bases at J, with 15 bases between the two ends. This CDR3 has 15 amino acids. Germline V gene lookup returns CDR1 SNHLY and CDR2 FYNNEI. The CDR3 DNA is TGTGCCAGCAGTGAATTAACTTCCACTATGGAGACCCAGTACTTC. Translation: CASSELTSTMETQYF.